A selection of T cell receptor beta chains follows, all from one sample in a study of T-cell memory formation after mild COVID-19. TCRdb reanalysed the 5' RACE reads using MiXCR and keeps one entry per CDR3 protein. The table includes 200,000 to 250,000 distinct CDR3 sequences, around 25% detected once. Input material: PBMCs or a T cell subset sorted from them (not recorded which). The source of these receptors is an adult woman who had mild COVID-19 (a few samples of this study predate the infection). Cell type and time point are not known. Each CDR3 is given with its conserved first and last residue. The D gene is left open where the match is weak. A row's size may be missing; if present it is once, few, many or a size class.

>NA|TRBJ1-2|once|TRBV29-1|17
TGCAGCGTTGAAGATCCCGGGACAATTCCCCTAAACTATGGCTACACCTTC
CSVEDPGTIPLNYGYTF
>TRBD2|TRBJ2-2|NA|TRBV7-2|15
TGTGCCAGCAGCTTATTGCAGCGGGGCACCGGGGAGCTGTTTTTT
CASSLLQRGTGELFF
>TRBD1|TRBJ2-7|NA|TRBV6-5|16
TGTGCCAGCAGTTACGCCGGGACAGTGGGTTCCTACGAGCAGTACTTC
CASSYAGTVGSYEQYF
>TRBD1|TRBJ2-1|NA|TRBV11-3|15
TGTGCCAGCAGCTTATCGGGACAGGGGGGAAATGAGCAGTTCTTC
CASSLSGQGGNEQFF
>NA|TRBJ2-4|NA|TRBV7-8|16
TGTGCCAGCAGCTTAGTTGGGGCGGACCCCCGTCACATTCAGTACTTC
CASSLVGADPRHIQYF
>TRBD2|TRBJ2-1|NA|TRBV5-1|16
TGCGCCAGCAGCTTGGGGGGACTACTCTCCTACAATGAGCAGTTCTTC
CASSLGGLLSYNEQFF
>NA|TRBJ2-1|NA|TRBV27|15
TGTGCCAGCAGGACCCGGGTAACCTCCTACAATGAGCAGTTCTTC
CASRTRVTSYNEQFF
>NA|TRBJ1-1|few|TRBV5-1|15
TGCGCCAGCAGCTCCCAAGGGGGGGCGGGCACTGAAGCTTTCTTT
CASSSQGGAGTEAFF
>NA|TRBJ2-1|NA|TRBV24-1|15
TGTGCCACCGGCAACAGGGAGGGCTCCTACAATGAGCAGTTCTTC
CATGNREGSYNEQFF
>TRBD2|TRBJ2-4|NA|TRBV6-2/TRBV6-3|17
TGTGCCAGCAGGCCTACTAGCGGGCCTAAGGCCAAAAACATTCAGTACTTC
CASRPTSGPKAKNIQYF
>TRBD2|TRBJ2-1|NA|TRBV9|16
TGTGCCAGCAGCGTAGAGAGGACTAGCGGGACCGATGAGCAGTTCTTC
CASSVERTSGTDEQFF
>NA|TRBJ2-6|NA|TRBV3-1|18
TGTGCCAGCAGCCAAGGTACCAGAACGGTATCTGAGGCCAACGTCCTGACTTTC
CASSQGTRTVSEANVLTF
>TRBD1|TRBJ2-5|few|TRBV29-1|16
TGCAGCGCTCTATCCGGGGGGGACAGGGGTTTGGAGACCCAGTACTTC
CSALSGGDRGLETQYF
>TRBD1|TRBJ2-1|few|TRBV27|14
TGTGCCAGCAGTTTGGACAGGAGATACAATGAGCAGTTCTTC
CASSLDRRYNEQFF
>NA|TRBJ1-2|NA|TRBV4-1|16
TGCGCCAGCAGCCAAGATAAGGGCAGAGGGGGCTATGGCTACACCTTC
CASSQDKGRGGYGYTF
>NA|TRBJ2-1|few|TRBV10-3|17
TGTGCCATCAGTCCATTCCCGGCGGGACACGCTTACAATGAGCAGTTCTTC
CAISPFPAGHAYNEQFF
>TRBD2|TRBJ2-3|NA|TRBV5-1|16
TGCGCCAGCAGCTTTGGACTAGCGGGAGCTGAAGATACGCAGTATTTT
CASSFGLAGAEDTQYF
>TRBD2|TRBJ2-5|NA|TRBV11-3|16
TGTGCCAGCAGCTTCCGACTAGCGGGAGGCCAAGAGACCCAGTACTTC
CASSFRLAGGQETQYF
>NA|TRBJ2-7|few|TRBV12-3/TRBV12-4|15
TGTGCCAGCAGTCCCCGCAGGGGAGAGTCCTACGAGCAGTACTTC
CASSPRRGESYEQYF
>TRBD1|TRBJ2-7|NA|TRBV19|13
TGTGCCAGTAGTGTGGACAGGGGGAGGGAGCAGTACTTC
CASSVDRGREQYF
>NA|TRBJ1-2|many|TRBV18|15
TGTGCCAGCTCACCCGGCGGGACGGCGGCCTATGGCTACACCTTC
CASSPGGTAAYGYTF
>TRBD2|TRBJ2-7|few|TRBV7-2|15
TGTGCCAGCAGCCCTACTAGCGGACCTAGCTACGAGCAGTACTTC
CASSPTSGPSYEQYF
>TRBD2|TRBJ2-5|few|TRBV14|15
TGTGCCAGCAGAGGGAGCGGGGGGGCTGAAGAGACCCAGTACTTC
CASRGSGGAEETQYF
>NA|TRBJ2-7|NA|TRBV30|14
TGTGCCTGGAGTGTCGGTACAGGCTCCTACGAGCAGTACTTC
CAWSVGTGSYEQYF
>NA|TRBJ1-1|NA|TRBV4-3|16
TGCGCCAGCAGCCAAGATCGTCGGGCGCCTTACACTGAAGCTTTCTTT
CASSQDRRAPYTEAFF
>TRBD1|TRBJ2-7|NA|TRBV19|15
TGTGCCAGTAGTCCACGGGACAGGGGCTCTCTCGAGCAGTACTTC
CASSPRDRGSLEQYF
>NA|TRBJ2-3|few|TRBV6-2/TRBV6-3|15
TGTGCCAGCAGAAACTCGTTGGGCCGGACAGATACGCAGTATTTT
CASRNSLGRTDTQYF
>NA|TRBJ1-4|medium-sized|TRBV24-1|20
TGTGCCACCAGTGATTCGCGCGGCGGTGCAGGGGCGGGATCGAATGAAAAACTGTTTTTT
CATSDSRGGAGAGSNEKLFF
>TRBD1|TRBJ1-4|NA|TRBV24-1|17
TGTGCCACCAGCGCTGGGACAGCACTTGCAACTAATGAAAAACTGTTTTTT
CATSAGTALATNEKLFF
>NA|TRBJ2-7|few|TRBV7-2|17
TGTGCCAGCAGCGTATGGGCGGGACGGTCCGTATCCTACGAGCAGTACTTC
CASSVWAGRSVSYEQYF
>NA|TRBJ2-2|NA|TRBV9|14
TGTGCCAGCAGCGTACCCGGGGACGCCGGGGAGCTGTTTTTT
CASSVPGDAGELFF
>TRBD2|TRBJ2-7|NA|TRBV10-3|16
TGTGCCATCAGTGGTGGACTAGCGGGAGTAGACTACGAGCAGTACTTC
CAISGGLAGVDYEQYF
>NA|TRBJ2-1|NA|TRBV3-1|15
TGTGCCAGCAGCCAAGATCATGAGGGTAGGAATGAGCAGTTCTTC
CASSQDHEGRNEQFF
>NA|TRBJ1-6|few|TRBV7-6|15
TGTGCCAGCAGCTTCACCGGACTCGAGAATTCACCCCTCCACTTT
CASSFTGLENSPLHF
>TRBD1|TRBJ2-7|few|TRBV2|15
TGTGCCAGCAGTGAAGCTTCGGGACAGGGAGCCGAGCAGTACTTC
CASSEASGQGAEQYF
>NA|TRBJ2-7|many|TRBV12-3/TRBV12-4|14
TGTGCCAGCAGTTTAGGGCTAGCGTCCTACGAGCAGTACTTC
CASSLGLASYEQYF
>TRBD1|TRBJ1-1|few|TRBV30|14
TGTGCCTGGAGTGGGGGACAGCGGAACACTGAAGCTTTCTTT
CAWSGGQRNTEAFF
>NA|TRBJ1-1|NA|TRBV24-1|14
TGTGCCACCAGGGACACAAAAGATGGTACTGAAGCTTTCTTT
CATRDTKDGTEAFF
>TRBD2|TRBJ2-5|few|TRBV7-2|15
TGTGCCAGCAGCTCCCCGACTAGCGGACAAGAGACCCAGTACTTC
CASSSPTSGQETQYF
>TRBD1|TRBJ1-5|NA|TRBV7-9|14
TGTGCCAGCAGCTTAGAGGACAGGGCCGAGCCCCAGCATTTT
CASSLEDRAEPQHF
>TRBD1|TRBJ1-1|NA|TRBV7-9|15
TGTGCCAGCAGCTTAGATACCGGACAGGGCAGTGAAGCTTTCTTT
CASSLDTGQGSEAFF
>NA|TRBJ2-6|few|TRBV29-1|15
TGCAGTATCCTGGACTGGAAAACTGGGGCCAACGTCCTGACTTTC
CSILDWKTGANVLTF
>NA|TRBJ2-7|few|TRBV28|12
TGTGCCAGCAGTCAGTCCAGGTACGAGCAGTACTTC
CASSQSRYEQYF
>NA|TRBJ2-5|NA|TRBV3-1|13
TGTGCCAGCCTAAGAAACCCTCAAGAGACCCAGTACTTC
CASLRNPQETQYF
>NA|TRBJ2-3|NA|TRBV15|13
TGTGCCACCAGCAGAGATGCCGGGACGGGACAGTATTTT
CATSRDAGTGQYF
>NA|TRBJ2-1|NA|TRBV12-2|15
TGTGCAAGTCGCTTAGGACTAGCGGGGAACAATGAGCAGTTCTTC
CASRLGLAGNNEQFF
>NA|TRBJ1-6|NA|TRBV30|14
TGTGCCTGGAGAGCGGGCCCCGGAGGGTCACCCCTCCACTTT
CAWRAGPGGSPLHF
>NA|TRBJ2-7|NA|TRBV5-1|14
TGCGCCAGCAGCTTGTCCGGGCCTCCCTACGAGCAGTACTTC
CASSLSGPPYEQYF
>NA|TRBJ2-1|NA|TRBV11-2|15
TGTGCCAGCAGCTCCGGTCTGATACTAGACAATGAGCAGTTCTTC
CASSSGLILDNEQFF
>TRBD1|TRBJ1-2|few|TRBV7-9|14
TGTGCCAGCAGCTCGCAGGGACAGGGGGATGGCTACACCTTC
CASSSQGQGDGYTF
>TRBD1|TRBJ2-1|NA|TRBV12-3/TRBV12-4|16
TGTGCCAGCAGTTTCGGGCAGGGGGAATCCTACAATGAGCAGTTCTTC
CASSFGQGESYNEQFF
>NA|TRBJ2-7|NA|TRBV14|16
TGTGCCAGCAGCCAAGATGCGGGGAACTATCTCTACGAGCAGTACTTC
CASSQDAGNYLYEQYF
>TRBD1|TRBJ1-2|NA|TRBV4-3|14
TGCGCCAGCAGCCTTGGACAGGGCTACTATGGCTACACCTTC
CASSLGQGYYGYTF
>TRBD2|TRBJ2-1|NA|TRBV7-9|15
TGTGCCAGTTCGACTAGCGGGAGGGCCGGGCATGAGCAGTTCTTC
CASSTSGRAGHEQFF
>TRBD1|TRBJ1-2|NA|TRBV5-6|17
TGTGCCAGCAGTTCCAGGACCGGGACAGCGCCGACTTATGGCTACACCTTC
CASSSRTGTAPTYGYTF
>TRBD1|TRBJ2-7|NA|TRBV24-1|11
TGTGCCACCGGACAGGGCACCGAGCAGTACTTC
CATGQGTEQYF
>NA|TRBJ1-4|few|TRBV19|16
TGTGCCAGTAGTCCCGATGGACACGGAGCTAATGAAAAACTGTTTTTT
CASSPDGHGANEKLFF